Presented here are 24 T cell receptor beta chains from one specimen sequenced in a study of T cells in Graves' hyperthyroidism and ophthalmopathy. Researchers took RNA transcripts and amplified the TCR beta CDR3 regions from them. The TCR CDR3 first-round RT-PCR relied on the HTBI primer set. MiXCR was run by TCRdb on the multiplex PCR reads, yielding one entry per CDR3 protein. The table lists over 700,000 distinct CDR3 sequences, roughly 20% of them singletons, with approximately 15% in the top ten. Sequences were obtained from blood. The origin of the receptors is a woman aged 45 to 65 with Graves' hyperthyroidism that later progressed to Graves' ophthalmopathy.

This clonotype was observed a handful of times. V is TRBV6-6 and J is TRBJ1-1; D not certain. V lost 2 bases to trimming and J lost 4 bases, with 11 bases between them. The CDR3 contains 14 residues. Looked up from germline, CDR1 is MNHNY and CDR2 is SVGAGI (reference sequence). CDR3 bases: TGTGCCAGCAGTTACCAAGGTAGTAGCACTGAAGCTTTCTTT. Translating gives CASSYQGSSTEAFF.

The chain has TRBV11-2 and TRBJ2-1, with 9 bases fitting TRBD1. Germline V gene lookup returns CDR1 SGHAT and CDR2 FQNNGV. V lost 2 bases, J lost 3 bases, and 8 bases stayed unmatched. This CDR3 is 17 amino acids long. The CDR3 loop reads CASSLLGDRVRYNEQFF. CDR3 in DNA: TGTGCCAGCAGCTTACTCGGGGACAGGGTTCGCTACAATGAGCAGTTCTTC. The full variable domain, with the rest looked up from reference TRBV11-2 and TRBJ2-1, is EAGVAQSPRYKIIEKRQSVAFWCNPISGHATLYWYQQILGQGPKLLIQFQNNGVVDDSQLPKDRFSAERLKGVDSTLKIQPAKLEDSAVYLCASSLLGDRVRYNEQFFGPGTRLTVL.

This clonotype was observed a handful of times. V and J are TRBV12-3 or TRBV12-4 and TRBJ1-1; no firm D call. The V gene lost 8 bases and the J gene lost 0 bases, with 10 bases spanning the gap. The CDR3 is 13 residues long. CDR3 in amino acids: CASVGEVNTEAFF. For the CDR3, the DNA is TGTGCCAGCGTCGGGGAGGTGAACACTGAAGCTTTCTTT.

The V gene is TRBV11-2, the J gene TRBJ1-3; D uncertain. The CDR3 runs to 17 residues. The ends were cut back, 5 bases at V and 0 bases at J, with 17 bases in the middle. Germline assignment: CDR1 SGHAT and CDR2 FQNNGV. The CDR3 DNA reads TGTGCCAGCAGCACCCGGTGGCGGGAGAGCTCTGGAAACACCATATATTTT. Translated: CASSTRWRESSGNTIYF.

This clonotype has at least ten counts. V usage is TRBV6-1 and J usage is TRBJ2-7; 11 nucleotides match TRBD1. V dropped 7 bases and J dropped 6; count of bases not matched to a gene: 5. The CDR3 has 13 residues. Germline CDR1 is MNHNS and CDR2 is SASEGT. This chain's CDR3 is CASTSGTGGEQYF. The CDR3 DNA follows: TGTGCCAGCACTTCCGGGACAGGGGGCGAGCAGTACTTC.

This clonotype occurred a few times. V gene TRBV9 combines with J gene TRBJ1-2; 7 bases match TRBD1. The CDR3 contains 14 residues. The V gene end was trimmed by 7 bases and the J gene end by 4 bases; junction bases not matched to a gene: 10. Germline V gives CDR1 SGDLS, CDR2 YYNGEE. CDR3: CASRDQTGPYGYTF. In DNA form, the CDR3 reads TGTGCCAGCCGCGACCAGACAGGGCCCTATGGCTACACCTTC.

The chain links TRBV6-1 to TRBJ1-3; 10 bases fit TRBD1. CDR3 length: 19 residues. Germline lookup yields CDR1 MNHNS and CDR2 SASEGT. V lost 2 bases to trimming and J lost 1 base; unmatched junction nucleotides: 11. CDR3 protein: CASSEWTGGVLKSGNTIYF. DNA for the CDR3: TGTGCCAGCAGTGAATGGACAGGGGGAGTTTTGAAATCTGGAAACACCATATATTTT.

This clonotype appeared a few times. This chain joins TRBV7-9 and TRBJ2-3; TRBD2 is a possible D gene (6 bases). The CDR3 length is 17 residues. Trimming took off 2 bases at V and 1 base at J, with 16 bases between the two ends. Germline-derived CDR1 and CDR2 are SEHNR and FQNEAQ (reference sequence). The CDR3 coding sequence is TGTGCCAGCAGCTTATTACTAGCCGGAGTTGGCACAGATACGCAGTATTTT. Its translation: CASSLLLAGVGTDTQYF.

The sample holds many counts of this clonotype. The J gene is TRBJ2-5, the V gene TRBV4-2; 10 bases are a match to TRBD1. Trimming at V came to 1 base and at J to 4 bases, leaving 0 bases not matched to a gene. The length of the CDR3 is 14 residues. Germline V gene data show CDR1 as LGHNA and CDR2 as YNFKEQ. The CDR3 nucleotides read TGTGCCAGCAGCCAAGGGACAGGGGGAGAGACCCAGTACTTC. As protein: CASSQGTGGETQYF.

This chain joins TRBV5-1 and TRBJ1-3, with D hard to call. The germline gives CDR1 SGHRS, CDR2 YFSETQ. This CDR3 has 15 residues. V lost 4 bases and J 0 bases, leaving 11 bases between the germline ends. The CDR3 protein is CASSGDGSSGNTIYF. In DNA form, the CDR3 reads TGCGCCAGCAGCGGCGACGGAAGCTCTGGAAACACCATATATTTT.

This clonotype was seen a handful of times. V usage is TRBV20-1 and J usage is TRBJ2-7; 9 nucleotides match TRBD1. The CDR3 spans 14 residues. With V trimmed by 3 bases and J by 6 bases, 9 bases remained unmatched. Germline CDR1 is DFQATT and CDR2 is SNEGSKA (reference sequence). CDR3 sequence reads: CSASFAGQGLEQYF. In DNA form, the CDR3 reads TGCAGTGCTAGTTTCGCGGGACAGGGCCTCGAGCAGTACTTC.

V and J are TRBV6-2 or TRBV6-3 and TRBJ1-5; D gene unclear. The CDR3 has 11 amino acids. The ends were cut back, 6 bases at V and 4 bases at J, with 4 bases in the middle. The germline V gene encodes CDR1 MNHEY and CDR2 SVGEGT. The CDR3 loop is CASRLNQPQHF. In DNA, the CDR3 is TGTGCCAGCAGACTAAATCAGCCCCAGCATTTT.

CDR3 DNA: TGTGCCAGTAGTGAAGAGGACAGGGGATCGGAGACCCAGTACTTC. Encoded protein: CASSEEDRGSETQYF. V and J are TRBV19 and TRBJ2-5, with 9 bases aligning to TRBD1. CDR1 LNHDA and CDR2 SQIVND come from the germline V gene (reference sequence). J gave up 5 bases and V 5 bases, and 9 bases lay outside the gene matches. This CDR3 has 15 amino acids.

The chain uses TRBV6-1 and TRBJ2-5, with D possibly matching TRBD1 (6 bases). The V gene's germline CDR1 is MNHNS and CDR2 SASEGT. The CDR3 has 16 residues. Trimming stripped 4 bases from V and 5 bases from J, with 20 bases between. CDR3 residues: CASSGWITGSGETQYF. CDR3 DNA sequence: TGTGCCAGCAGTGGATGGATAACAGGGTCGGGCGAGACCCAGTACTTC.

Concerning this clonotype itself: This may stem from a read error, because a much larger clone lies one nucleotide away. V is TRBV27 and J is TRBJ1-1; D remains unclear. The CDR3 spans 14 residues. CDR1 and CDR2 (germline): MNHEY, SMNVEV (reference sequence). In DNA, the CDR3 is TGTGCCAGCAGTTTATTTTTGGGAAACACTGAAGCTTCCTTT. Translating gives CASSLFLGNTEASF.

In DNA, the CDR3 is TGTGCCAGCAGCTTAGAGGGCCGCTGGTGGGCAGATACGCAGTATTTT. Translation gives CASSLEGRWWADTQYF. The chain carries TRBV7-8 and TRBJ2-3; D uncertain. The V end lost 1 base, the J end lost 4 bases, and 15 bases lay between the germline ends. CDR3 size: 16 residues. Germline V gene sequence: CDR1 SGHVS, CDR2 FQNEAQ. Full variable domain (outside the CDR3, taken from reference TRBV7-8 and TRBJ2-3): GAGVSQSPRYKVAKRGQDVALRCDPISGHVSLFWYQQALGQGPEFLTYFQNEAQLDKSGLPSDRFFAERPEGSVSTLKIQRTQQEDSAVYLCASSLEGRWWADTQYFGPGTRLTVL.

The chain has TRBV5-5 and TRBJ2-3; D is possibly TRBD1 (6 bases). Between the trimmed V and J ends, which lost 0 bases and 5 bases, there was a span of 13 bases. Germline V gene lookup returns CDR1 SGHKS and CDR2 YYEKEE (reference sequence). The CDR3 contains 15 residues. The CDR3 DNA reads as TGTGCCAGCAGCTTGGGGGCAGGGGAACAAGATACGCAGTATTTT. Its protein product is CASSLGAGEQDTQYF.

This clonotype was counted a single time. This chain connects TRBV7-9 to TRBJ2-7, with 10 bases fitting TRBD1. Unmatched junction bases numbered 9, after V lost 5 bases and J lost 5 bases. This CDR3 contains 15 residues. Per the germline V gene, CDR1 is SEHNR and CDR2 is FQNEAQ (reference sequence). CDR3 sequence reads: CASSPGQGKPHEQYF. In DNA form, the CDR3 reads TGTGCCAGCAGCCCGGGACAGGGGAAACCCCACGAGCAGTACTTC.

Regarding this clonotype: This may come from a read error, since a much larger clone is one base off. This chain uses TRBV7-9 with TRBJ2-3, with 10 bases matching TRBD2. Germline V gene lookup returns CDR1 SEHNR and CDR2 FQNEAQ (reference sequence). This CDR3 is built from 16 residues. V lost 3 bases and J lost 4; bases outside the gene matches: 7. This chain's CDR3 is CASSFRSGTSADTQYF. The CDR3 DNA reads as TGTGCCAGCAGCTTTCGGTCGGGGACTAGCGCAGATACGCAGTATTTT.

The CDR3 DNA is TGCAGTGCTAGAGGTGGCGCTAGCGGGGATCAGTACTTC. Translation gives CSARGGASGDQYF. The rearrangement links TRBV20-1 to TRBJ2-7; 9 nucleotides match TRBD2. There are 13 residues in the CDR3. After removal of 1 base from V and 10 bases from J, the junction contained 8 bases not matched to a gene. The germline gives CDR1 DFQATT, CDR2 SNEGSKA (reference sequence).

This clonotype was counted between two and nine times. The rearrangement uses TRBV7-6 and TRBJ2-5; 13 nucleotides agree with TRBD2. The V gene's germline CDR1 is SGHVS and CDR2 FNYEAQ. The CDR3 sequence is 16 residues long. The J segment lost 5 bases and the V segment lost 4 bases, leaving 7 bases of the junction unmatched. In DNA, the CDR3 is TGTGCCAGCAGCTATCGACTAGCGGGGGGTGGGGAGACCCAGTACTTC. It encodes CASSYRLAGGGETQYF.

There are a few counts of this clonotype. The CDR3 sequence is CATQGNSEQYF. CDR3 DNA: TGTGCCACCCAAGGGAATTCCGAGCAGTACTTC. The chain carries TRBV24-1 and TRBJ2-7; D remains unclear. Germline CDR1 reads KGHDR; CDR2 reads SFDVKD. The V and J ends lost 9 bases and 6 bases respectively, with 11 bases between them. The length of the CDR3 is 11 residues.

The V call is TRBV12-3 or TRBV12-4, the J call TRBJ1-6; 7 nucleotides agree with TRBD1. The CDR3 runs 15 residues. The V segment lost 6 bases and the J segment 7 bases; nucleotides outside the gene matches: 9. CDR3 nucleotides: TGTGCCAGCAGGTTATACCGGGACAGAAATTCACCCCTCCACTTT. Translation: CASRLYRDRNSPLHF.

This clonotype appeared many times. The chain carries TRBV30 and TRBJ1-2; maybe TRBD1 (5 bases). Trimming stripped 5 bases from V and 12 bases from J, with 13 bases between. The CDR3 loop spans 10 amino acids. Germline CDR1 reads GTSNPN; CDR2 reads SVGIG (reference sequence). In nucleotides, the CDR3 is TGTGCCTGGGGGCAGGGTGAACACACCTTC. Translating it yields CAWGQGEHTF. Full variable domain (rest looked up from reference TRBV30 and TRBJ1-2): SQTIHQWPATLVQPVGSPLSLECTVEGTSNPNLYWYRQAAGRGLQLLFYSVGIGQISSEVPQNLSASRPQDRQFILSSKKLLLSDSGFYLCAWGQGEHTFGSGTRLTVV.